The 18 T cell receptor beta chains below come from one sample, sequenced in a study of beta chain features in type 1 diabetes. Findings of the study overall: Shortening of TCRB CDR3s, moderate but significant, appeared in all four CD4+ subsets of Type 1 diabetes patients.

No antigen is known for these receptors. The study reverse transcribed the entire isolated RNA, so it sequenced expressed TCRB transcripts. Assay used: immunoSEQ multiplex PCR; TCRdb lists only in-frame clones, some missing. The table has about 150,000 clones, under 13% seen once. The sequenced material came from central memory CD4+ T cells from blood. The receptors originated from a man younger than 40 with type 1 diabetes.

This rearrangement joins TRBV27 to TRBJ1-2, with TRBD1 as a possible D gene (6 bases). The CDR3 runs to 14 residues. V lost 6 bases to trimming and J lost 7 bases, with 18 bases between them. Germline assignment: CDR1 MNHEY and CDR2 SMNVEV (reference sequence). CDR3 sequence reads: CASRKTGLEGGYTF. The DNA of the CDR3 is TGTGCCAGCAGAAAGACAGGACTAGAGGGTGGCTACACCTTC.

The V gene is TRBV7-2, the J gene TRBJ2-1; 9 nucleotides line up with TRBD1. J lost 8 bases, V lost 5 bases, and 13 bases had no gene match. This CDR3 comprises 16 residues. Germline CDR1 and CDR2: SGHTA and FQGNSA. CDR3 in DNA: TGTGCCAGCAGCCGCAGTAAGGGGACAGGGCCATATGAGCAGTTCTTC. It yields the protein CASSRSKGTGPYEQFF.

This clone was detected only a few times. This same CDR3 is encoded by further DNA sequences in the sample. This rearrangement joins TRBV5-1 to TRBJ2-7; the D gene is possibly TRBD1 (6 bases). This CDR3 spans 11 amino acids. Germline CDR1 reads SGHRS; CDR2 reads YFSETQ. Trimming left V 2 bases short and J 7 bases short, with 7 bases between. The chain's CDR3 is CASSFRGEQYF. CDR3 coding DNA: TGCGCCAGCAGCTTCAGGGGAGAGCAGTACTTC. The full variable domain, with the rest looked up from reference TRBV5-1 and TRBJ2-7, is KAGVTQTPRYLIKTRGQQVTLSCSPISGHRSVSWYQQTPGQGLQFLFEYFSETQRNKGNFPGRFSGRQFSNSRSEMNVSTLELGDSALYLCASSFRGEQYFGPGTRLTVT.

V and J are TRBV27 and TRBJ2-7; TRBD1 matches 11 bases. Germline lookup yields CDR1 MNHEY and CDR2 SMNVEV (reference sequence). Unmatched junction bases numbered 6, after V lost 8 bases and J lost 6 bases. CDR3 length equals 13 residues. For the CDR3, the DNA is TGTGCCAGCCACGGACAGGGGGCGGTCGAGCAGTACTTC. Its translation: CASHGQGAVEQYF.

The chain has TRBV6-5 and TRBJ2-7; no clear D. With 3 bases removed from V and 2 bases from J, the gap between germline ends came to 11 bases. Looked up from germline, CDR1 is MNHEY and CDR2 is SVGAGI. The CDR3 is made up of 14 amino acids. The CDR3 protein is CASSYRSETYEQYF. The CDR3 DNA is TGTGCCAGCAGTTATCGTTCAGAAACCTACGAGCAGTACTTC.

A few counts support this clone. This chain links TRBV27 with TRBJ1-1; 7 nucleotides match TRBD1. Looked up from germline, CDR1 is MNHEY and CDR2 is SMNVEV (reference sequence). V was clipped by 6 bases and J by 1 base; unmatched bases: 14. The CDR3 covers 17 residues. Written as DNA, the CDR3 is TGTGCCAGCAGGCTCCGATATTCCGGGACAGCGAACACTGAAGCTTTCTTT. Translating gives CASRLRYSGTANTEAFF.

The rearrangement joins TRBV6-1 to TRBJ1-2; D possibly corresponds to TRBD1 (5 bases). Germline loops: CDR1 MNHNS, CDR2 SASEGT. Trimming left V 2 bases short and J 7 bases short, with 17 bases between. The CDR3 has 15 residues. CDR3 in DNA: TGTGCCAGCAGTGAAATGGGCAGCTGGGGGGGTGGCTACACCTTC. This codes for CASSEMGSWGGGYTF.

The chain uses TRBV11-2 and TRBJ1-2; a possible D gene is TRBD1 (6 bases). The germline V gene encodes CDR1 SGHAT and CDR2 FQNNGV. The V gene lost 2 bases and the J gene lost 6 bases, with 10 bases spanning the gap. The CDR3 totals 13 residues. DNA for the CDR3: TGTGCCAGCAGCTTACAGGGGTGGGATGGCTACACCTTC. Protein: CASSLQGWDGYTF.

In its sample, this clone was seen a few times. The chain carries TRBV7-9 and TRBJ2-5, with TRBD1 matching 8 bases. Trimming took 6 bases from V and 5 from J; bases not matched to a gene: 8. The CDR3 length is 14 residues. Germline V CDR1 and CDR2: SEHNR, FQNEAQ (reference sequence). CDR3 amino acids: CASSRQGARETQYF. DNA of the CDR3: TGTGCCAGCAGTCGTCAGGGGGCACGGGAGACCCAGTACTTC.

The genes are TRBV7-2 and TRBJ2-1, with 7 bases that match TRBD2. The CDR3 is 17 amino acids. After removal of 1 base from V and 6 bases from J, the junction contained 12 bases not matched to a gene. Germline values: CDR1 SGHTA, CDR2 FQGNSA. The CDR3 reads CASSLDGRASGTNEQFF. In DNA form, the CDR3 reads TGTGCCAGCAGCTTAGACGGTCGGGCTAGCGGAACCAATGAGCAGTTCTTC.

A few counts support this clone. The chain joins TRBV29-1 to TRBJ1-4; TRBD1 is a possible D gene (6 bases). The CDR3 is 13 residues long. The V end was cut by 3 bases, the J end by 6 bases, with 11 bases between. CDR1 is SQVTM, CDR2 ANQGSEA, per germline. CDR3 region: CSVDSRGDEKLFF. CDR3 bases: TGCAGCGTTGATAGCAGGGGTGATGAAAAACTGTTTTTT.

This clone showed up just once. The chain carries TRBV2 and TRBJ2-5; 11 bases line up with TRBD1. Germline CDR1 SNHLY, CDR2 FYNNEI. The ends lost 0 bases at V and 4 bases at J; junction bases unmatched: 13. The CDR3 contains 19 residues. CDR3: CASSEAIQEGQGGTETQYF. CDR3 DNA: TGTGCCAGCAGTGAAGCGATCCAAGAGGGACAGGGGGGAACAGAGACCCAGTACTTC.

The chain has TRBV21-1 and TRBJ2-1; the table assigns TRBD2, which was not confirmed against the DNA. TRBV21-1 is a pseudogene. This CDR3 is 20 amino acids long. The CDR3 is CASRTQRHLKREGGYNEQFF. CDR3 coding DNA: TGTGCCAGCAGGACGCAAAGGCACCTCAAGCGGGAGGGGGGCTACAATGAGCAGTTCTTC.

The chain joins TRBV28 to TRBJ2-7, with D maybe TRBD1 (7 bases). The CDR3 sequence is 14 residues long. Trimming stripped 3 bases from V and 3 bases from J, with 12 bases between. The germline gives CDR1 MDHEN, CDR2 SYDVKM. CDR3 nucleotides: TGTGCCAGCAGTTTGAACAGGGGACTCTACGAGCAGTACTTC. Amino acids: CASSLNRGLYEQYF.

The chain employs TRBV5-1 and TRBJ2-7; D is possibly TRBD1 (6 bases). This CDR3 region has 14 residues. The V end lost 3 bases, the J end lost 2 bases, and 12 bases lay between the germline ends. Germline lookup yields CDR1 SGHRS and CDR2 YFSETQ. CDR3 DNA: TGCGCCAGCAGCTCCGGGGACATACCCTACGAGCAGTACTTC. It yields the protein CASSSGDIPYEQYF.

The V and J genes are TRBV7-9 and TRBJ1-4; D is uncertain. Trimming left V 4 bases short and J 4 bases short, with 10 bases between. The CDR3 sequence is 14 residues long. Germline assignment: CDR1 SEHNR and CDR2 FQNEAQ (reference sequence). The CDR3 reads CASSSRTNNEKLFF. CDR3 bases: TGTGCCAGCAGCTCTAGAACCAATAATGAAAAACTGTTTTTT.

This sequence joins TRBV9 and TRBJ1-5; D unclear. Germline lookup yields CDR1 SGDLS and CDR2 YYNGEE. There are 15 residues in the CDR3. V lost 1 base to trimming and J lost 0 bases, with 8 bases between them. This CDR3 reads CASSVNSNSNQPQHF. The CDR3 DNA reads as TGTGCCAGCAGCGTAAACAGTAATAGCAATCAGCCCCAGCATTTT.

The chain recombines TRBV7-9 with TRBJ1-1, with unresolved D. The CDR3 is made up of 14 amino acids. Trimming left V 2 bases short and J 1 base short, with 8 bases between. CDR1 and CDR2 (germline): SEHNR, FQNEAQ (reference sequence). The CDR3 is CASSLQAGNTEAFF. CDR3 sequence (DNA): TGTGCCAGCAGCTTACAGGCGGGGAACACTGAAGCTTTCTTT.